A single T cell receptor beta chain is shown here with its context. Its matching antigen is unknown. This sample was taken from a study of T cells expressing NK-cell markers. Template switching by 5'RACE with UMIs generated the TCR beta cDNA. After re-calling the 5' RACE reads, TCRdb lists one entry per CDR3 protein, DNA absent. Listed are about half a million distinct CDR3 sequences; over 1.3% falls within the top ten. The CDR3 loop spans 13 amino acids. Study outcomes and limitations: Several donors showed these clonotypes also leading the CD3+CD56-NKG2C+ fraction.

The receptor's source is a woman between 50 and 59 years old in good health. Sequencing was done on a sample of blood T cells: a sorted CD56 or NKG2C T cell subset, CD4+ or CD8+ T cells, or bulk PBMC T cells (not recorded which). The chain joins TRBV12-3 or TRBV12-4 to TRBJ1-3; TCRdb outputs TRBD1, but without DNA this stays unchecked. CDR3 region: CASSLDRVNTIYF.